This TCR beta chain was sequenced in a study of blood T cell repertoires in COVID-19. This CDR3 spans 16 amino acids. The germline V gene encodes CDR1 LGHNA and CDR2 YNFKEQ. J was trimmed by 2 bases and V by 0 bases; bases with no gene match: 1. Profiled with immunoSEQ multiplex PCR; TCRdb holds only in-frame clones, not every one. The sample has 35,000 to 50,000 clones, roughly 87% seen once. The V gene is TRBV4-2, the J gene TRBJ1-4; 9 bases align to TRBD1. Input material: peripheral blood. The sequence derives from a woman aged 80 or over with active COVID-19. In DNA form, the CDR3 reads TGTGCCAGCAGCCAAGAGGGGACAGGGACTAATGAAAAACTGTTTTTT. Translating it yields CASSQEGTGTNEKLFF.